Following are 32 T cell receptor beta chains from one sample sequenced in a study of blood T cell repertoires in COVID-19. The method was immunoSEQ multiplex PCR; TCRdb's version includes in-frame clones alone and lacks a portion of them. The table lists 25,000 to 30,000 clones, 76% of them singletons, with about two fifths in the top ten. The material sequenced was peripheral blood. The source is a man in his sixties or seventies with acute or convalescent COVID-19.

The CDR3 loop reads CASSLNPGISNQPQHF. CDR3 nucleotides: TGTGCCAGCAGCCTAAACCCGGGTATTTCCAATCAGCCCCAGCATTTT. V usage is TRBV7-2 and J usage is TRBJ1-5; D is unclear. The CDR3 length is 16 residues. Germline CDR1 SGHTA, CDR2 FQGNSA. Trimming cost V 5 bases and J 3 bases, with 17 bases left between them.

The genes are TRBV18 and TRBJ1-1, with 7 positions matching TRBD1. V trimming: 6 bases; J trimming: 1 base; junction bases outside the gene matches: 11. Germline CDR1 reads KGHSH; CDR2 reads LQKENI. The CDR3 totals 16 residues. Written as DNA, the CDR3 is TGTGCCAGCTCCCAAGGGACAGTCCAGAGGAACACTGAAGCTTTCTTT. Translating gives CASSQGTVQRNTEAFF.

The rearrangement links TRBV11-2 to TRBJ1-6; no reliable D call. Per germline, CDR1 SGHAT and CDR2 FQNNGV. V gave up 5 bases and J gave up 9 bases, with 11 bases separating them. The length of the CDR3 is 13 residues. The CDR3 DNA follows: TGTGCCAGCAGCCCCATAGAGGGTTCACCCCTCCACTTT. Encoded protein: CASSPIEGSPLHF.

The V and J genes are TRBV19 and TRBJ1-5; D perhaps matches TRBD1 (6 bases). CDR1 is LNHDA, CDR2 SQIVND, per germline (reference sequence). V gave up 5 bases and J gave up 4 bases, with 15 bases separating them. This CDR3 comprises 15 residues. The CDR3 coding sequence is TGTGCCAGTAGTGTGGCGACAGGCTTAAATCAGCCCCAGCATTTT. Its translation: CASSVATGLNQPQHF.

V is TRBV19 and J is TRBJ2-1, with TRBD2 identical over 12 bases. There are 16 residues in the CDR3. Trimming at V came to 5 bases and at J to 2 bases, leaving 4 bases not matched to a gene. The germline V gene has CDR1 LNHDA and CDR2 SQIVND (reference sequence). The CDR3 nucleotides read TGTGCCAGTAGTGTTGGACTAGCGGGACCCTACAATGAGCAGTTCTTC. Protein product: CASSVGLAGPYNEQFF. The full variable domain, completed using reference TRBV19 and TRBJ2-1, is DGGITQSPKYLFRKEGQNVTLSCEQNLNHDAMYWYRQDPGQGLRLIYYSQIVNDFQKGDIAEGYSVSREKKESFPLTVTSAQKNPTAFYLCASSVGLAGPYNEQFFGPGTRLTVL.

The chain recombines TRBV9 with TRBJ2-3; 8 bases fit TRBD2. V dropped 0 bases and J dropped 5; count of bases not matched to a gene: 5. CDR1 and CDR2 (germline): SGDLS, YYNGEE. CDR3 size: 15 residues. CDR3 nucleotide sequence: TGTGCCAGCAGCGTAGATACTAGCGGACGAGATACGCAGTATTTT. Translation: CASSVDTSGRDTQYF.

V gene TRBV28 combines with J gene TRBJ1-5; TRBD1 matches at 8 bases. V gave up 6 bases and J gave up 2 bases; unmatched junction bases: 12. Germline assignment: CDR1 MDHEN and CDR2 SYDVKM. This CDR3 contains 17 residues. The CDR3 region is CASSQGQGKGGNQPQHF. The CDR3 nucleotides are TGTGCCAGCAGCCAAGGACAGGGAAAAGGGGGCAATCAGCCCCAGCATTTT.

The chain recombines TRBV6-5 with TRBJ2-3; D is undetermined. V lost 6 bases to trimming and J lost 6 bases, with 16 bases between them. Germline CDR1 MNHEY, CDR2 SVGAGI. This CDR3 has 14 amino acids. The CDR3 nucleotides are TGTGCCAGCAGAAGACCCACTACCACGGATACGCAGTATTTT. Translated: CASRRPTTTDTQYF.

The gene calls are TRBV27 and TRBJ2-3; TRBD1 aligns across 8 bases. This CDR3 has 14 amino acids. The trim removed 2 bases at V and 8 bases at J, leaving 6 bases unmatched. The germline gives CDR1 MNHEY, CDR2 SMNVEV (reference sequence). The CDR3 spells CASSLRETGVTQYF. For the CDR3, the DNA is TGTGCCAGCAGTTTAAGGGAGACAGGGGTTACGCAGTATTTT.

This sequence joins TRBV4-2 and TRBJ1-3; 8 bases fit TRBD1. CDR1 is LGHNA, CDR2 YNFKEQ, per germline. V dropped 5 bases and J dropped 3; count of bases not matched to a gene: 6. The CDR3 extends over 15 amino acids. CDR3 DNA: TGTGCCAGCAGCTCGGACAGGGAGGGTGGAAACACCATATATTTT. Its protein product is CASSSDREGGNTIYF.

V usage is TRBV6-1 and J usage is TRBJ1-1, with D possibly matching TRBD1 (6 bases). With 1 base removed from V and 4 bases from J, the gap between germline ends came to 7 bases. This CDR3 is built from 13 residues. The V gene's germline CDR1 is MNHNS and CDR2 SASEGT. The CDR3 coding sequence is TGTGCCAGCAGTGAAGTCAGGGGCACTGAAGCTTTCTTT. It encodes CASSEVRGTEAFF.

The chain joins TRBV28 to TRBJ1-1; 8 positions agree with TRBD1. V dropped 6 bases and J dropped 5; count of bases not matched to a gene: 5. The germline V gene encodes CDR1 MDHEN and CDR2 SYDVKM. The CDR3 has 13 residues. The CDR3 here is CASRRRTGTEAFF. CDR3 in DNA: TGTGCCAGCAGACGACGGACAGGGACTGAAGCTTTCTTT. Together with reference TRBV28 and TRBJ1-1, the CDR3 gives the full variable domain: DVKVTQSSRYLVKRTGEKVFLECVQDMDHENMFWYRQDPGLGLRLIYFSYDVKMKEKGDIPEGYSVSREKKERFSLILESASTNQTSMYLCASRRRTGTEAFFGQGTRLTVV.

The chain carries TRBV5-4 and TRBJ1-2, with D possibly being TRBD1 (6 bases). Trimming took 4 bases from V and 6 from J, leaving 10 bases between them. The CDR3 runs 12 residues. CDR1 and CDR2 (germline): SGHNT, YYREEE (reference sequence). The CDR3: CASSEGGDGYTF. Written as DNA, the CDR3 is TGTGCCAGCAGCGAGGGGGGGGATGGCTACACCTTC.

This chain links TRBV12-3 or TRBV12-4 with TRBJ1-1; D might be TRBD1 (6 bases). V was clipped by 4 bases and J by 7 bases, with 13 bases between them. This CDR3 has 13 amino acids. Here the CDR3 DNA reads TGTGCCAGCAGTTATTCAGGGGCGGGTGAAGCTTTCTTT. Encoded protein: CASSYSGAGEAFF.

V and J are TRBV30 and TRBJ2-5, with D possibly TRBD2 on 6 matching bases. V shed 0 bases and J shed 4 bases, with 15 bases lying between them. Germline V gives CDR1 GTSNPN, CDR2 SVGIG (reference sequence). The CDR3 length is 15 residues. The CDR3 sequence is CAWSVGHGGSETQYF. CDR3 DNA sequence: TGTGCCTGGAGTGTTGGTCACGGAGGGTCAGAGACCCAGTACTTC.

Here the CDR3 reads CASTRRGGLGEQFF. CDR3 nucleotide sequence: TGTGCCAGCACCCGGCGGGGGGGTTTGGGTGAGCAGTTCTTC. The chain joins TRBV27 to TRBJ2-1, with 9 nucleotides matching TRBD2. The J segment lost 9 bases and the V segment lost 7 bases, leaving 10 bases of the junction unmatched. The germline gives CDR1 MNHEY, CDR2 SMNVEV (reference sequence). The length of the CDR3 is 14 residues.

This clone was seen just once. The chain couples TRBV14 to TRBJ2-1; TRBD1 agrees at 10 bases. V shed 6 bases and J 8 bases; nucleotides not matched to a gene: 4. CDR1 and CDR2 (germline): SGHDN, FVKESK. The CDR3 contains 13 residues. This chain's CDR3 is CASRGTGVDEQFF. CDR3 DNA sequence: TGTGCCAGCAGAGGGACAGGGGTCGATGAGCAGTTCTTC.

V is TRBV7-3 and J is TRBJ2-2; tentatively, D is TRBD1 (5 bases). This CDR3 is built from 14 residues. V lost 5 bases and J lost 4, with 11 bases in between. Germline CDR1 SGHTA, CDR2 FQGTGA. The CDR3 DNA is TGTGCCAGCAGCCAATCGACAGCCACCGGGGAGCTGTTTTTT. It is translated as CASSQSTATGELFF. The variable domain in full, completed from reference TRBV7-3 and TRBJ2-2, reads GAGVSQTPSNKVTEKGKYVELRCDPISGHTALYWYRQSLGQGPEFLIYFQGTGAADDSGLPNDRFFAVRPEGSVSTLKIQRTERGDSAVYLCASSQSTATGELFFGEGSRLTVL.

The chain combines TRBV6-5 with TRBJ2-3; D is unresolved. The CDR3 runs 16 residues. The germline V gene encodes CDR1 MNHEY and CDR2 SVGAGI. The V end lost 0 bases, the J end lost 8 bases, and 18 bases lay between the germline ends. The CDR3 coding sequence is TGTGCCAGCAGTTACTCGGGTCTGGAGTCACGCGTTACGCAGTATTTT. Amino acid sequence: CASSYSGLESRVTQYF.

In regard to this clone: One end of the junction fails to match germline, which may point to a read error. V is TRBV19 and J is TRBJ1-1, with a possible D match to TRBD1 (5 bases). The CDR3 runs to 17 residues. In germline, CDR1 is LNHDA, CDR2 SQIVND (reference sequence). CDR3 loop: CARSSPGGGFGNTEAFF. In DNA form, the CDR3 reads TGTGCCCGTAGTAGCCCCGGGGGGGGGTTTGGGAACACTGAAGCTTTCTTT.

This clone was seen more than once but under ten times. This chain connects TRBV5-8 to TRBJ1-3, with D unclear. The CDR3 sequence is 13 residues long. Germline loops: CDR1 SGHTS, CDR2 YDEGEE. Between the trimmed V and J ends, which lost 4 bases and 0 bases, there was a span of 5 bases. CDR3 in DNA: TGTGCCAGCAGCCGGGGCTCTGGAAACACCATATATTTT. Its translation is CASSRGSGNTIYF.

The genes are TRBV5-1 and TRBJ1-6; 7 bases match TRBD1. CDR1 SGHRS and CDR2 YFSETQ come from the germline V gene. V dropped 4 bases and J dropped 12; count of bases not matched to a gene: 10. The CDR3 totals 14 residues. In DNA, the CDR3 is TGCGCCAGCAGCAGAAATTCTGGACAGGAACCCCTCCACTTT. Encoded protein: CASSRNSGQEPLHF.

This rearrangement joins TRBV19 to TRBJ2-5; the match to TRBD2 covers 11 bases. Germline V CDR1 and CDR2: LNHDA, SQIVND (reference sequence). V dropped 4 bases and J dropped 2; count of bases not matched to a gene: 9. The CDR3 sequence is 17 residues long. The CDR3 loop is CASSRRTSGWSQETQYF. The DNA for the CDR3 is TGTGCCAGTAGTAGGAGGACTAGCGGGTGGAGTCAAGAGACCCAGTACTTC.

As DNA, the CDR3 is TGTGCCAGCAGCTTTGGTCGGTTAGAGACCCAGTACTTC. Translation gives CASSFGRLETQYF. V and J are TRBV7-9 and TRBJ2-5; D is undetermined. The CDR3 is 13 amino acids. Trimming removed 3 bases at V and 4 bases at J, with 9 bases between. The germline CDR1 and CDR2 sequences are SEHNR and FQNEAQ (reference sequence).

The chain employs TRBV18 and TRBJ2-2, with TRBD2 identical over 7 bases. Trimming at V came to 3 bases and at J to 1 base, leaving 5 bases not matched to a gene. The germline gives CDR1 KGHSH, CDR2 LQKENI. The CDR3 spans 16 residues. The DNA of the CDR3 is TGTGCCAGCTCACCGTGGGACTACCGGAACACCGGGGAGCTGTTTTTT. Translation gives CASSPWDYRNTGELFF.

The chain is built from TRBV14 and TRBJ1-6; no clear D gene. Per the germline V gene, CDR1 is SGHDN and CDR2 is FVKESK. Trimming removed 1 base at V and 16 bases at J, with 8 bases between. This CDR3 has 11 residues. The CDR3 sequence is CASSQGNRLHF. The CDR3, as DNA: TGTGCCAGCAGCCAAGGTAACAGACTCCACTTT.

The V gene is TRBV12-3 or TRBV12-4, the J gene TRBJ1-2; maybe TRBD1 (5 bases). The CDR3 consists of 13 residues. The V end lost 3 bases, the J end lost 1 base, and 6 bases lay between the germline ends. As DNA, the CDR3 is TGTGCCAGCAGTTTGACAGATAACTATGGCTACACCTTC. Its protein product is CASSLTDNYGYTF.

Concerning this clone itself: Relative to the germline gene, one junction end is altered; a read error may explain this. The V gene is TRBV14, the J gene TRBJ1-2; TRBD1 matches at 7 bases. Germline CDR1 SGHDN, CDR2 FVKESK. There are 15 residues in the CDR3. The chain's CDR3 is CASSPYASGQKSSQF. In nucleotides, the CDR3 is TGTGCCAGCAGCCCATACGCCTCGGGACAGAAGTCTTCTCAATTC. The variable domain in full, with the rest retrieved from reference TRBV14 and TRBJ1-2, is EAGVTQFPSHSVIEKGQTVTLRCDPISGHDNLYWYRRVMGKEIKFLLHFVKESKQDESGMPNNRFLAERTGGTYSTLKVQPAELEDSGVYFCASSPYASGQKSSQFGSGTRLTVV.

The J gene is TRBJ1-2, the V gene TRBV28; TRBD1 agrees at 11 bases. Germline V gives CDR1 MDHEN, CDR2 SYDVKM. Trimming cost V 6 bases and J 2 bases; bases outside gene matches: 2. The CDR3 spans 14 residues. The CDR3 nucleotides are TGTGCCAGCAGGGGGACAGGGGGAAACTATGGCTACACCTTC. Its translation: CASRGTGGNYGYTF.

The V gene is TRBV4-2, the J gene TRBJ2-1; 8 bases are shared with TRBD1. The junction had 5 bases not matched to a gene; V was cut back by 0 bases and J by 7 bases. This CDR3 is built from 15 residues. In germline, CDR1 is LGHNA, CDR2 YNFKEQ. The CDR3, as DNA: TGTGCCAGCAGCCAAGAGGGAGACAGGGGTAATGAGCAGTTCTTC. Protein product: CASSQEGDRGNEQFF.

This clone was counted a few times. The chain joins TRBV7-8 to TRBJ2-7, with 9 bases matching TRBD1. The CDR3 runs to 16 residues. V trimming: 4 bases; J trimming: 2 bases; junction bases outside the gene matches: 9. The germline CDR1 and CDR2 sequences are SGHVS and FQNEAQ. CDR3 nucleotides: TGTGCCAGCAGCTCTAGACAGGGGGTAGGGGCCTACGAGCAGTACTTC. Amino acid sequence: CASSSRQGVGAYEQYF.

V usage is TRBV6-5 and J usage is TRBJ2-2; 9 nucleotides match TRBD1. Trimming at V came to 2 bases and at J to 7 bases, leaving 8 bases not matched to a gene. Germline V gives CDR1 MNHEY, CDR2 SVGAGI. There are 16 residues in the CDR3. The CDR3, as DNA: TGTGCCAGCAGTTACCGGGACAGGGTCGGAATCGGGGAGCTGTTTTTT. Amino acid sequence: CASSYRDRVGIGELFF.